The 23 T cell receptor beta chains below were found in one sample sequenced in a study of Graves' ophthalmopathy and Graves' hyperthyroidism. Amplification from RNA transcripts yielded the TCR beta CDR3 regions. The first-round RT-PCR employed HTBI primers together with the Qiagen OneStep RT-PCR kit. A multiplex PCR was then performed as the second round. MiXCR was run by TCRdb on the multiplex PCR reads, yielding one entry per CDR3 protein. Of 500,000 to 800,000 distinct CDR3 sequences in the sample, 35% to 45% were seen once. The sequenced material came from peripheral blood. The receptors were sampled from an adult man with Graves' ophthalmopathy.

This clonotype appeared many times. In DNA, the CDR3 is TGTGCCAGCAGTCCGTGGGACAGGGGGCGAGGCGAGCAGTACTTC. It is translated as CASSPWDRGRGEQYF. V is TRBV12-3 or TRBV12-4 and J is TRBJ2-7; the match to TRBD1 covers 12 bases. The CDR3 runs 15 residues. V lost 5 bases, J lost 6 bases, and 8 bases stayed unmatched.

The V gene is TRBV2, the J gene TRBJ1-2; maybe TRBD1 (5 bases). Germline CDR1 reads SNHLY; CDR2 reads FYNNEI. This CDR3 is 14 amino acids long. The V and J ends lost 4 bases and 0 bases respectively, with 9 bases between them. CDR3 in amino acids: CASSGQLTNYGYTF. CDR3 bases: TGTGCCAGCAGTGGACAGCTTACTAACTATGGCTACACCTTC.

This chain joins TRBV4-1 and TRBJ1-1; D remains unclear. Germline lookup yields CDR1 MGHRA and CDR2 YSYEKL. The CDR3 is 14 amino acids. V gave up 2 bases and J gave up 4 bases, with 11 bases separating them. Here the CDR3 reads CASSQRPRGTEAFF. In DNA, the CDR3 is TGCGCCAGCAGCCAAAGGCCGCGCGGCACTGAAGCTTTCTTT.

For the CDR3, the DNA is TGCGCCAGCAGCTCGGACCGGGACAGTGTCACCTACGAGCAGTACTTC. Its protein is CASSSDRDSVTYEQYF. The chain carries TRBV5-1 and TRBJ2-7; 7 bases agree with TRBD1. Germline values: CDR1 SGHRS, CDR2 YFSETQ. Trimming at V came to 3 bases and at J to 2 bases, leaving 11 bases not matched to a gene. This CDR3 has 16 amino acids.

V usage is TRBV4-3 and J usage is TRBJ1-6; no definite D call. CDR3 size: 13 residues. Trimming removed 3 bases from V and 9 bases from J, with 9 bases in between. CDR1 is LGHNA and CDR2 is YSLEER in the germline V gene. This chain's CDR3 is CASSHELRSPLHF. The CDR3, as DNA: TGCGCCAGCAGCCACGAGTTACGTTCACCCCTCCACTTT.

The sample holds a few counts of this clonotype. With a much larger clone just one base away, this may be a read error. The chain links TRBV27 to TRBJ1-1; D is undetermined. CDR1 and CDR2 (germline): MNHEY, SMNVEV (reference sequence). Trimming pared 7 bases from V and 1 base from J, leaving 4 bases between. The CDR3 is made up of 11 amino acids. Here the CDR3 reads CASKENTEAFF. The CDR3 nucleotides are TGTGCCAGCAAAGAGAACACTGAAGCTTTCTTT.

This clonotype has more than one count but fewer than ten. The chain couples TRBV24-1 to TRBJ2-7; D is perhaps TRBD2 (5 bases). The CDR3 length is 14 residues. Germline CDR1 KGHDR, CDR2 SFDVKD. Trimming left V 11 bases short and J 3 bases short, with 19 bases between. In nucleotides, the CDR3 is TGTGCCAGCAGGAGCGATAAGGAGGTCTACGAGCAGTACTTC. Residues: CASRSDKEVYEQYF.

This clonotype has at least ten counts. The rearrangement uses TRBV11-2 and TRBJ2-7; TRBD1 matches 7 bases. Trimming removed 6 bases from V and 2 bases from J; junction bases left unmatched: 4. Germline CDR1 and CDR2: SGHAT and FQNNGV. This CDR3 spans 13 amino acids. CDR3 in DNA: TGTGCCAGCAGGCGACAGGGAACCTACGAGCAGTACTTC. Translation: CASRRQGTYEQYF.

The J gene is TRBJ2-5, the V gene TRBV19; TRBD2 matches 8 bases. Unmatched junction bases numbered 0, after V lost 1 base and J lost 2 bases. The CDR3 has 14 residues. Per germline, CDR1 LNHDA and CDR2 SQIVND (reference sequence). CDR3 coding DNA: TGTGCCAGTAGTATAGCGGGAGGGCAAGAGACCCAGTACTTC. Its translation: CASSIAGGQETQYF.

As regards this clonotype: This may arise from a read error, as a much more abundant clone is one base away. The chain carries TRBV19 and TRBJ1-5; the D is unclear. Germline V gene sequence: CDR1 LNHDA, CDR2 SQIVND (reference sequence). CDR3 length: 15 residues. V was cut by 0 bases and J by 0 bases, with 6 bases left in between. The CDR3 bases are TGTGCCAGTAGTATAGATGGGAATAGCAATCAGCCCCAGCATTTT. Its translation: CASSIDGNSNQPQHF.

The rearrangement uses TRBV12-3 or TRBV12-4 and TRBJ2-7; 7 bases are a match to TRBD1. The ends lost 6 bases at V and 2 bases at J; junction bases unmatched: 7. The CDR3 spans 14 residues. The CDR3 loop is CASSRGQSTYEQYF. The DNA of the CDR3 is TGTGCCAGCAGCCGGGGACAGTCGACCTACGAGCAGTACTTC.

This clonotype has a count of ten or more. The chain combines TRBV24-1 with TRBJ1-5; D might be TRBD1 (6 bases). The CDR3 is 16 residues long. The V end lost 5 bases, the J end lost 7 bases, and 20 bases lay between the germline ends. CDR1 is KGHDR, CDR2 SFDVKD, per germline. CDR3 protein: CATSAGGGAGVQPQHF. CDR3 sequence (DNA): TGTGCCACCAGTGCTGGGGGGGGTGCAGGGGTACAGCCCCAGCATTTT.

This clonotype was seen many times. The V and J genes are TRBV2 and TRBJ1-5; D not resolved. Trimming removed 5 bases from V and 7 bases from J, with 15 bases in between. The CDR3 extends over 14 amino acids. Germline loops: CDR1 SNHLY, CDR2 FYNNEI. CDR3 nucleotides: TGTGCCAGCAGTTCGGGTAGGGCCTTACAGCCCCAGCATTTT. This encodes CASSSGRALQPQHF.

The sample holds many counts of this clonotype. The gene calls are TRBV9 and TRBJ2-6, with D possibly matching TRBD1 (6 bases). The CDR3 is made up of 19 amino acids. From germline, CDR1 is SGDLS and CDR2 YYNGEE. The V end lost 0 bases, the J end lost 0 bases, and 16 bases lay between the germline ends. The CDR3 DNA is TGTGCCAGCAGCGTAGGGGGGCTAGCTGACTACTCTGGGGCCAACGTCCTGACTTTC. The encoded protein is CASSVGGLADYSGANVLTF.

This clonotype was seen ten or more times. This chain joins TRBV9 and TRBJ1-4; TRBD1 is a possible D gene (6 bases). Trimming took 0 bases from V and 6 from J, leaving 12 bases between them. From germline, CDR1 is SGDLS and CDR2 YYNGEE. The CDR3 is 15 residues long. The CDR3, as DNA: TGTGCCAGCAGCGTAGGGACAGCCTCTCATGAAAAACTGTTTTTT. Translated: CASSVGTASHEKLFF. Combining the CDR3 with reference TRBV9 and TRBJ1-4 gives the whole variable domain DSGVTQTPKHLITATGQRVTLRCSPRSGDLSVYWYQQSLDQGLQFLIQYYNGEERAKGNILERFSAQQFPDLHSELNLSSLELGDSALYFCASSVGTASHEKLFFGSGTQLSVL.

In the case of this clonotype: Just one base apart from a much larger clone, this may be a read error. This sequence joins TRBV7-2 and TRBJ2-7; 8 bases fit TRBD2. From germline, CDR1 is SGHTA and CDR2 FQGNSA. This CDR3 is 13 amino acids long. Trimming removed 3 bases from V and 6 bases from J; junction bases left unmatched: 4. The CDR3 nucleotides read TGTGCCAGCAGCTTTTCGGGAGGGATCGAGCAGTACTTC. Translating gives CASSFSGGIEQYF.

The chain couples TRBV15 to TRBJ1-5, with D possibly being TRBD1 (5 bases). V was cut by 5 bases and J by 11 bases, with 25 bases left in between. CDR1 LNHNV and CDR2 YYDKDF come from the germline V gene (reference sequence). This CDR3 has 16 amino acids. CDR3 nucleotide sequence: TGTGCCACCAGCTACTCACGGGCCATCCGGGGCTTAGCCCAGCATTTT. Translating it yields CATSYSRAIRGLAQHF.

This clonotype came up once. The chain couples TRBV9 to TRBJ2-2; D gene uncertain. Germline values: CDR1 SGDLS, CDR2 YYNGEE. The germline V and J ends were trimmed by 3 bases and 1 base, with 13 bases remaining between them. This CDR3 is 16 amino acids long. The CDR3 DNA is TGTGCCAGCAGCGCAGCCCTGGACGGGAACACCGGGGAGCTGTTTTTT. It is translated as CASSAALDGNTGELFF.

The CDR3 region is CASSDPQGTEKLFF. The CDR3 coding sequence is TGTGCCAGCAGCGACCCACAGGGAACTGAAAAACTGTTTTTT. The chain carries TRBV25-1 and TRBJ1-4; D possibly corresponds to TRBD1 (6 bases). The germline V and J ends were trimmed by 6 bases and 7 bases, with 15 bases remaining between them. The CDR3 is 14 residues long. Germline-derived CDR1 and CDR2 are MGHDK and SYGVNS.

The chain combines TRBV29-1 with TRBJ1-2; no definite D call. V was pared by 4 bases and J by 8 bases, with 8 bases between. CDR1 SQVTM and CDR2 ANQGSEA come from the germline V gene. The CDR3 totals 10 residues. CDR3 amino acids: CSVGREGYTF. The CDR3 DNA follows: TGCAGCGTTGGGCGGGAGGGCTACACCTTC.

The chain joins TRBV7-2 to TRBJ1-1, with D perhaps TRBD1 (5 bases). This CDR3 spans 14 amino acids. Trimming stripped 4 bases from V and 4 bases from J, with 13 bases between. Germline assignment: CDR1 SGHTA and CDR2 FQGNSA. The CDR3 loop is CASSSPGRGTEAFF. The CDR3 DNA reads TGTGCCAGCAGCTCACCGGGACGGGGCACTGAAGCTTTCTTT.

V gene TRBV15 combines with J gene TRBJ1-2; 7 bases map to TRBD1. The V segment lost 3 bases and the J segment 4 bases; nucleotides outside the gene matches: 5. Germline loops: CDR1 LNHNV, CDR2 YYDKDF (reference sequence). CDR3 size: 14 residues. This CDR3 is CATSSPRDSYGYTF. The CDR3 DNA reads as TGTGCCACCAGCAGCCCCCGGGACAGCTATGGCTACACCTTC.

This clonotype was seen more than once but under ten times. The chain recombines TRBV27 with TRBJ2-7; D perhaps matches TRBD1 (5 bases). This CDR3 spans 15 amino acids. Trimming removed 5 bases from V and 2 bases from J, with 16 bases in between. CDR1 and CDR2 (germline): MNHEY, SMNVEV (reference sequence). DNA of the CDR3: TGTGCCAGCAGTATCCTTGAGACAGCTACCTACGAGCAGTACTTC. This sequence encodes CASSILETATYEQYF.